Below are 17 T cell receptor beta chains sequenced from a single sample in a study of a mutant IDH1 vaccine in newly diagnosed glioma. Assay: immunoSEQ multiplex PCR; the TCRdb copy retains only in-frame clones and omits some. The table has 35,000 to 40,000 clones, roughly three quarters seen once. Time point in this sample: baseline, week 1 (first vaccination visit). Sample treatment: pre-vaccination baseline after standard-of-care therapy. The specimen was PBMCs, collected from a glioma patient treated with radiotherapy, temozolomide or both. The receptor set was obtained from a man aged 35-49 years with glioma. Some clones in this sample may be carry-over from other donors' samples.

The V and J genes are TRBV7-2 and TRBJ2-1; 7 bases line up with TRBD2. Germline CDR1 reads SGHTA; CDR2 reads FQGNSA. V dropped 5 bases and J dropped 3; count of bases not matched to a gene: 10. The CDR3 runs to 16 residues. The CDR3 loop reads CASSPQAGLNYNEQFF. In nucleotides, the CDR3 is TGTGCCAGCAGCCCTCAAGCGGGGCTTAACTACAATGAGCAGTTCTTC.

The V gene is TRBV4-2, the J gene TRBJ2-7, with D possibly being TRBD1 (5 bases). The V end was cut by 0 bases, the J end by 5 bases, with 8 bases between. CDR1 and CDR2 from the germline V gene are LGHNA and YNFKEQ. The CDR3 length is 13 residues. In DNA form, the CDR3 reads TGTGCCAGCAGCCAAGATTTAGGGGACGAGCAGTACTTC. Amino acid sequence: CASSQDLGDEQYF.

The CDR3 loop is CASSLYGGGLSYEQYF. The CDR3, as DNA: TGTGCCAGCAGTTTGTATGGAGGGGGGCTTTCCTACGAGCAGTACTTC. The V call is TRBV27, the J call TRBJ2-7; the D call may be TRBD1 or TRBD2 (6 bases each). The V gene's germline CDR1 is MNHEY and CDR2 SMNVEV (reference sequence). Trimming removed 3 bases at V and 1 base at J, with 16 bases between. The CDR3 runs 16 residues.

The chain has TRBV18 and TRBJ2-7, with a tentative D call TRBD1 (5 bases). Germline CDR1 is KGHSH and CDR2 is LQKENI. CDR3 size: 16 residues. Trimming pared 0 bases from V and 1 base from J, leaving 13 bases between. The CDR3 spells CASSPPGQGPSYEQYF. In DNA form, the CDR3 reads TGTGCCAGCTCACCACCGGGTCAGGGTCCTTCCTACGAGCAGTACTTC.

The rearrangement links TRBV5-1 to TRBJ2-1; TRBD2 aligns across 9 bases. CDR1 and CDR2 (germline): SGHRS, YFSETQ. Trimming at V came to 0 bases and at J to 5 bases, leaving 6 bases not matched to a gene. The CDR3 sequence is 16 residues long. The CDR3 is CASSLVLAGSNNEQFF. The CDR3 DNA sequence: TGCGCCAGCAGCTTGGTCCTAGCGGGGTCGAACAATGAGCAGTTCTTC.

The chain carries TRBV15 and TRBJ2-5; no definite D call. CDR3 size: 18 residues. The V end lost 0 bases, the J end lost 0 bases, and 17 bases lay between the germline ends. Germline V gives CDR1 LNHNV, CDR2 YYDKDF (reference sequence). The CDR3, as DNA: TGTGCCACCAGCAGAGATTTGGGCCAACCAGAAAACCAAGAGACCCAGTACTTC. It specifies CATSRDLGQPENQETQYF.

J is TRBJ1-1 and V is TRBV18, with TRBD1 identical over 10 bases. Germline V gene data show CDR1 as KGHSH and CDR2 as LQKENI. The V segment lost 3 bases and the J segment 0 bases; nucleotides outside the gene matches: 1. The CDR3 spans 15 residues. The CDR3 coding sequence is TGTGCCAGCTCACCGGACAGGGGGATGAACACTGAAGCTTTCTTT. This sequence encodes CASSPDRGMNTEAFF.

V and J are TRBV19 and TRBJ2-3, with TRBD1 matching 10 bases. Germline V gene sequence: CDR1 LNHDA, CDR2 SQIVND (reference sequence). The CDR3 is 16 residues long. J was trimmed by 2 bases and V by 5 bases; bases with no gene match: 7. As DNA, the CDR3 is TGTGCCAGTAGTGCCCGGGACAGGGGCTACACAGATACGCAGTATTTT. This sequence encodes CASSARDRGYTDTQYF.

The rearrangement links TRBV14 to TRBJ2-1; 9 nucleotides line up with TRBD2. CDR3 length: 15 residues. Germline CDR1 and CDR2: SGHDN and FVKESK. The trim removed 0 bases at V and 10 bases at J, leaving 7 bases unmatched. The DNA of the CDR3 is TGTGCCAGCAGCCAAGATCGGTCAGGGACTAGCGAGCAGTTCTTC. Its translation is CASSQDRSGTSEQFF.

The gene calls are TRBV5-4 and TRBJ1-4; 12 bases map to TRBD1. The trim removed 4 bases at V and 6 bases at J, leaving 7 bases unmatched. From germline, CDR1 is SGHNT and CDR2 YYREEE (reference sequence). The CDR3 contains 16 residues. The CDR3 spells CASSGGQGAEDEKLFF. As DNA, the CDR3 is TGTGCCAGCAGCGGGGGACAGGGGGCGGAAGATGAAAAACTGTTTTTT. Looking up the rest from reference TRBV5-4 and TRBJ1-4 gives the full variable domain: ETGVTQSPTHLIKTRGQQVTLRCSSQSGHNTVSWYQQALGQGPQFIFQYYREEENGRGNFPPRFSGLQFPNYSSELNVNALELDDSALYLCASSGGQGAEDEKLFFGSGTQLSVL.

The CDR3 DNA is TGTGCCAGCAGTGAACTCGCCACCGGGGAGCTGTTTTTT. Encoded protein: CASSELATGELFF. The chain combines TRBV2 with TRBJ2-2; no clear D. The CDR3 has 13 residues. Germline V gene lookup returns CDR1 SNHLY and CDR2 FYNNEI. Trimming pared 2 bases from V and 4 bases from J, leaving 5 bases between.

The rearrangement uses TRBV2 and TRBJ2-3; D may match TRBD1 or TRBD2 (5 bases each). From germline, CDR1 is SNHLY and CDR2 FYNNEI. V lost 7 bases and J 4 bases, leaving 18 bases between the germline ends. CDR3 size: 15 residues. The CDR3 spells CASTDEPRGPDTQYF. The CDR3 DNA follows: TGTGCCAGCACCGACGAACCGAGGGGACCAGATACGCAGTATTTT.

This chain connects TRBV5-6 to TRBJ1-5; D remains unclear. Trimming shortened V by 2 bases and J by 4 bases, and 7 bases separated the two germline ends. Germline CDR1 and CDR2: SGHDT and YYEEEE. This CDR3 contains 13 residues. The CDR3 spells CASSFTGNQPQHF. The CDR3 DNA sequence: TGTGCCAGCAGCTTTACGGGGAATCAGCCCCAGCATTTT.

The CDR3, as DNA: TGTGCCAGCTCACCACGGTTTGTAGCGGGGTGGCTCGACGAGCAGTACTTC. The encoded protein is CASSPRFVAGWLDEQYF. The chain has TRBV18 and TRBJ2-7; the match to TRBD2 covers 8 bases. J was trimmed by 5 bases and V by 1 base; bases with no gene match: 13. The CDR3 is 17 amino acids. CDR1 and CDR2 (germline): KGHSH, LQKENI.

The V call is TRBV9, the J call TRBJ2-1; TRBD1 matches at 8 bases. Per the germline V gene, CDR1 is SGDLS and CDR2 is YYNGEE. Germline trimming cut 2 bases from V and 10 bases from J; bases unmatched to any gene: 11. There are 15 residues in the CDR3. The CDR3 loop reads CASSVRQGARGEQFF. The CDR3 DNA follows: TGTGCCAGCAGCGTCCGGCAGGGGGCTAGGGGGGAGCAGTTCTTC.

This clone was seen more than once but under ten times. An end of the junction differs from the germline gene, which may be a read error. V and J are TRBV4-2 and TRBJ1-5; unclear D gene. In germline, CDR1 is LGHNA, CDR2 YNFKEQ. The CDR3 covers 15 residues. CDR3 nucleotides: TGTGCCAGCAGCCAAGAAGGCGCAGTTTATCATCCCCAGCATTTT. Translation: CASSQEGAVYHPQHF.

The chain employs TRBV9 and TRBJ2-4, with 10 bases aligning to TRBD2. CDR3 length: 14 amino acids. Germline V gene sequence: CDR1 SGDLS, CDR2 YYNGEE. V lost 4 bases and J lost 6; bases outside the gene matches: 4. CDR3 in amino acids: CASSPGLAVNIQYF. Written as DNA, the CDR3 is TGTGCCAGCAGCCCTGGACTAGCGGTAAACATTCAGTACTTC.